A selection of T cell receptor beta chains follows, all from one sample in a study of radiotherapy plus CTLA-4 blockade in lung cancer. The assay was immunoSEQ multiplex PCR, and TCRdb's table has in-frame clones only and misses some. Of about 31,000 clones listed, less than 75% were seen once; the top ten hold more than 4.5%. The sequencing here drew on peripheral blood, taken from a patient treated with radiotherapy plus ipilimumab. These receptors came from a human donor with non-small cell lung cancer whose response to radiotherapy plus ipilimumab could not be evaluated. CDR3s include the opening cysteine and the closing phenylalanine or tryptophan. D genes are given only for firm matches. Clone size is not always given. Where it is, it says once, few, many or a class for expanded clones.

CASSPLYEQYF	TGTGCCAGCAGCCCCCTCTACGAGCAGTACTTC	TRBV7-2	TRBJ2-7	NA	NA
CASSTRTSGSPYNEQFF	TGTGCCAGCAGTACCCGGACTAGCGGGAGCCCCTACAATGAGCAGTTCTTC	TRBV28	TRBJ2-1	TRBD2	NA
CASSLRAGGYNSPLHF	TGTGCCAGCAGTTTGAGGGCGGGGGGGTATAATTCACCCCTCCACTTT	TRBV28	TRBJ1-6	NA	NA
CASSDRVGETQYF	TGTGCCAGCAGTGACAGGGTAGGGGAGACCCAGTACTTC	TRBV6-5	TRBJ2-5	TRBD1	NA
CASSPVGGLLDGEQFF	TGTGCCAGCAGTCCGGTAGGCGGGCTCCTGGATGGTGAGCAGTTCTTC	TRBV11-2	TRBJ2-1	NA	NA
CASSTGTTTYEQYF	TGTGCCAGCAGCACCGGGACAACAACCTACGAGCAGTACTTC	TRBV7-9	TRBJ2-7	NA	NA
CASSFLPASGRADTQYF	TGTGCCAGCAGCTTCCTTCCGGCCAGCGGGAGGGCAGATACGCAGTATTTT	TRBV7-3	TRBJ2-3	TRBD2	few
CASTPLGGSSYNEQFF	TGTGCCAGCACCCCCCTCGGCGGGAGCTCCTACAATGAGCAGTTCTTC	TRBV7-3	TRBJ2-1	TRBD2	NA
CSVVRGSSNEQYF	TGCAGCGTTGTTCGGGGGAGTAGCAACGAGCAGTACTTC	TRBV29-1	TRBJ2-7	NA	NA
CASSVGNTIYF	TGTGCCAGCAGTGTAGGAAACACCATATATTTT	TRBV6-1	TRBJ1-3	NA	NA
CASSQEGSAWEAKNIQYF	TGTGCCAGCAGCCAAGAGGGAAGCGCGTGGGAAGCCAAAAACATTCAGTACTTC	TRBV5-8	TRBJ2-4	NA	NA
CASSLVSGIDTDTQYF	TGCGCCAGCAGCTTAGTCTCAGGGATTGACACAGATACGCAGTATTTT	TRBV5-1	TRBJ2-3	NA	NA
CASSLGTGSYEQYF	TGTGCCAGCAGCTTAGGGACAGGGAGCTACGAGCAGTACTTC	TRBV7-9	TRBJ2-7	TRBD1	NA
CASSLWGFYNEKLFF	TGCGCCAGCAGCTTGTGGGGCTTTTATAATGAAAAACTGTTTTTT	TRBV5-1	TRBJ1-4	NA	NA
CATSRPDSLYGYTF	TGTGCCACCAGCAGACCCGACAGCCTCTATGGCTACACCTTC	TRBV15	TRBJ1-2	NA	few
CASTTGQAFGGELFF	TGTGCCAGTACTACGGGACAGGCGTTCGGCGGGGAGCTGTTTTTT	TRBV19	TRBJ2-2	TRBD1	few
CASWRTVNTEAFF	TGTGCCTCATGGCGCACAGTGAACACTGAAGCTTTCTTT	TRBV28	TRBJ1-1	NA	NA
CASRRDSTSYEQYF	TGTGCCAGCAGAAGAGACAGTACCTCCTACGAGCAGTACTTC	TRBV6-1	TRBJ2-7	NA	few
CASSRTSGSSYEQYF	TGTGCCAGCAGCCGGACTAGCGGAAGCTCCTACGAGCAGTACTTC	TRBV4-1	TRBJ2-7	TRBD2	few
CASSPDSYNEQFF	TGTGCCAGCTCACCAGACAGTTACAATGAGCAGTTCTTC	TRBV18	TRBJ2-1	NA	once
CASSPQGGSYNEQFF	TGTGCCAGCAGCCCACAGGGGGGCTCCTACAATGAGCAGTTCTTC	TRBV7-6	TRBJ2-1	TRBD1	NA
CASSLWGSGNTGELFF	TGTGCCAGCAGTTTATGGGGTAGCGGAAACACCGGGGAGCTGTTTTTT	TRBV28	TRBJ2-2	NA	NA
CASSLRGSYNEQFF	TGTGCCAGCAGTCTACGGGGGAGTTACAATGAGCAGTTCTTC	TRBV27	TRBJ2-1	NA	NA
CASSAGQGAIHTGELFF	TGTGCCAGCAGCGCGGGACAGGGGGCGATTCACACCGGGGAGCTGTTTTTT	TRBV5-4	TRBJ2-2	TRBD1	NA
CASAITGSGYTF	TGTGCCAGCGCCATAACAGGGAGTGGCTACACCTTC	TRBV19	TRBJ1-2	NA	NA
CANRDLKTYEQYF	TGTGCCAACCGAGACTTAAAAACCTACGAGCAGTACTTC	TRBV28	TRBJ2-7	NA	NA
CASRQIGCNEQFF	TGTGCCAGCAGGCAGATCGGGTGTAATGAGCAGTTCTTC	TRBV5-4	TRBJ2-1	NA	NA
CASSLSGGGTSNYGYTF	TGTGCCAGCAGTTTATCCGGAGGAGGGACTAGTAACTATGGCTACACCTTC	TRBV28	TRBJ1-2	NA	NA
CASSYSFGGGNQPQHF	TGTGCCAGCAGTTACTCGTTTGGGGGCGGCAATCAGCCCCAGCATTTT	TRBV28	TRBJ1-5	NA	NA
CASRPGTSPNNEQFF	TGCGCCAGCAGACCGGGGACTAGCCCTAACAATGAGCAGTTCTTC	TRBV5-1	TRBJ2-1	TRBD2	NA
CASSDEVAGGMKTQYF	TGTGCCAGCAGTGACGAGGTAGCGGGAGGCATGAAGACCCAGTACTTC	TRBV2	TRBJ2-5	TRBD2	NA
CASSVGGNNNEKLFF	TGTGCCAGCAGCGTAGGAGGGAACAATAATGAAAAACTGTTTTTT	TRBV9	TRBJ1-4	NA	NA
CASSYSSGAGGDTQYF	TGTGCCAGCAGTTACTCGTCGGGAGCGGGAGGAGATACGCAGTATTTT	TRBV6-5	TRBJ2-3	TRBD2	few
CASSLAKGIGELFF	TGTGCCAGCAGCTTAGCGAAGGGGATCGGGGAGCTGTTTTTT	TRBV7-2	TRBJ2-2	NA	NA